These 25 T cell receptor beta chains were sequenced from one sample in a study of T-cell reconstitution after alpha-beta-depleted transplantation in children. During its preparation, the TCRbeta library received unique molecular identifiers. TCRdb re-derived calls from the PCR reads in MiXCR, one entry per CDR3 protein. The sample holds 550,000 to 600,000 distinct CDR3 sequences, 20% to 25% seen once. This sample comprised PBMCs, mostly from graft donor cells, obtained 360 days after TCRalphabeta/CD19-depleted stem cell transplant. These receptor sequences come from a boy under two years old who had a stem cell transplant for acute myeloid leukemia, so the T cells may come from the graft donor.

The sample holds a few counts of this clonotype. The chain links TRBV20-1 to TRBJ1-6; D may be TRBD1 (5 bases). CDR1 DFQATT and CDR2 SNEGSKA come from the germline V gene (reference sequence). V lost 1 base to trimming and J lost 10 bases, with 17 bases between them. The CDR3 runs 15 residues. The CDR3 reads CSARGYGSAGSPLHF. The CDR3 bases are TGCAGTGCTAGAGGTTATGGCAGCGCAGGGTCACCCCTCCACTTT.

This clonotype has a count of ten or more. The chain recombines TRBV11-1 with TRBJ2-6; D remains unclear. V lost 5 bases and J lost 0, with 17 bases in between. Germline CDR1 reads SGHAT; CDR2 reads FQDESV (reference sequence). The CDR3 spans 18 residues. Here the CDR3 reads CASSQQVYRISGANVLTF. In DNA form, the CDR3 reads TGTGCCAGCAGCCAGCAGGTCTACCGGATCTCTGGGGCCAACGTCCTGACTTTC. The variable domain in full, with the rest retrieved from reference TRBV11-1 and TRBJ2-6, is EAEVAQSPRYKITEKSQAVAFWCDPISGHATLYWYRQILGQGPELLVQFQDESVVDDSQLPKDRFSAERLKGVDSTLKIQPAELGDSAMYLCASSQQVYRISGANVLTFGAGSRLTVL.

This clonotype was detected only a few times. The chain uses TRBV28 and TRBJ2-1; D may be TRBD1 or TRBD2 (5 bases each). CDR1 is MDHEN, CDR2 SYDVKM, per germline. Trimming cost V 2 bases and J 5 bases, with 19 bases left between them. The CDR3 length is 17 residues. CDR3 in DNA: TGTGCCAGCAGTTTAGATCTCTTCGGGGTGGGGCACAATGAGCAGTTCTTC. This translates into CASSLDLFGVGHNEQFF.

This clonotype was observed a few times. The chain employs TRBV20-1 and TRBJ2-5; tentative D call: TRBD2 (7 bases). The CDR3 consists of 15 residues. The ends were cut back, 3 bases at V and 0 bases at J, with 14 bases in the middle. The germline V gene encodes CDR1 DFQATT and CDR2 SNEGSKA (reference sequence). The CDR3 loop is CSASPGGPYQETQYF. The DNA of the CDR3 is TGCAGTGCTAGTCCCGGGGGGCCATACCAAGAGACCCAGTACTTC.

This clonotype occurred many times. J is TRBJ2-1 and V is TRBV3-1, with 7 bases fitting TRBD1. The CDR3 spans 15 residues. CDR1 is LGHDT, CDR2 YNNKEL, per germline (reference sequence). J lost 8 bases, V lost 1 base, and 8 bases had no gene match. This chain's CDR3 is CASSQGDRVGDEQFF. In DNA form, the CDR3 reads TGTGCCAGCAGCCAAGGTGACAGGGTTGGGGATGAGCAGTTCTTC.

This clonotype was picked up a small number of times. The chain couples TRBV7-8 to TRBJ1-5; tentatively, D is TRBD1 (5 bases). The CDR3 consists of 14 residues. V was shortened by 5 bases and J by 1 base, with 9 bases between the two germline ends. Germline assignment: CDR1 SGHVS and CDR2 FQNEAQ. CDR3 bases: TGTGCCAGCAGCGCGCGGGACAGCAATCAGCCCCAGCATTTT. The encoded protein is CASSARDSNQPQHF.

This clonotype was observed many times. The V and J genes are TRBV15 and TRBJ2-3; D is unresolved. This CDR3 is built from 13 residues. Trimming shortened V by 3 bases and J by 0 bases, and 4 bases separated the two germline ends. Germline V gene sequence: CDR1 LNHNV, CDR2 YYDKDF (reference sequence). The CDR3 sequence: CATSRVSTDTQYF. The CDR3 DNA follows: TGTGCCACCAGCAGGGTCAGCACAGATACGCAGTATTTT.

The chain recombines TRBV20-1 with TRBJ1-5; no definite D call. CDR3 length: 12 residues. Germline V gives CDR1 DFQATT, CDR2 SNEGSKA (reference sequence). Trimming stripped 4 bases from V and 7 bases from J, with 11 bases between. The CDR3 here is CSANKFGQPQHF. The CDR3 nucleotides are TGCAGTGCTAATAAATTCGGACAGCCCCAGCATTTT.

The table lists this clonotype with many counts. In DNA, the CDR3 is TGTGCCAGCAGTTTATCGGGACAGCCCCTAACCTTC. This sequence encodes CASSLSGQPLTF. The chain couples TRBV27 to TRBJ1-2, with 7 bases lining up with TRBD1. V dropped 0 bases and J dropped 14; count of bases not matched to a gene: 6. Looked up from germline, CDR1 is MNHEY and CDR2 is SMNVEV (reference sequence). The CDR3 has 12 amino acids.

The table lists this clonotype with many counts. The V call is TRBV11-2, the J call TRBJ2-7; 8 bases agree with TRBD1. CDR1 and CDR2 (germline): SGHAT, FQNNGV. Germline trimming cut 1 base from V and 5 bases from J; bases unmatched to any gene: 10. The CDR3 contains 16 residues. CDR3 protein: CASSLGPHGQGHEQYF. As DNA, the CDR3 is TGTGCCAGCAGCTTAGGACCCCATGGACAGGGCCACGAGCAGTACTTC. Looking up the rest from reference TRBV11-2 and TRBJ2-7 gives the full variable domain: EAGVAQSPRYKIIEKRQSVAFWCNPISGHATLYWYQQILGQGPKLLIQFQNNGVVDDSQLPKDRFSAERLKGVDSTLKIQPAKLEDSAVYLCASSLGPHGQGHEQYFGPGTRLTVT.

Points on this clonotype: A single base separates this from a much larger clone, so it may be a read error. The V and J genes are TRBV28 and TRBJ2-3; no definite D call. This CDR3 contains 13 residues. The germline V and J ends were trimmed by 2 bases and 2 bases, with 5 bases remaining between them. CDR1 MDHEN and CDR2 SYDVKM come from the germline V gene. The CDR3 coding sequence is TGTGCCAGCAGTTTAATGGTCACAGATACGCAGTATTTT. Translated, it gives CASSLMVTDTQYF.

V usage is TRBV20-1 and J usage is TRBJ2-3, with D perhaps being TRBD1 or TRBD2 (5 bases each). The CDR3 runs to 16 residues. From germline, CDR1 is DFQATT and CDR2 SNEGSKA (reference sequence). Deletions cut 0 bases from V and 2 bases from J, with 15 bases between. The CDR3 DNA sequence: TGCAGTGCTAGAGATTACCGGGACGACAACACAGATACGCAGTATTTT. Protein sequence: CSARDYRDDNTDTQYF.

This clonotype has more than one count but fewer than ten. The rearrangement joins TRBV7-6 to TRBJ1-4; TRBD1 aligns across 8 bases. CDR3 length: 17 residues. J was trimmed by 7 bases and V by 6 bases; bases with no gene match: 16. The V gene's germline CDR1 is SGHVS and CDR2 FNYEAQ. CDR3 coding DNA: TGTGCCAGCAGTTCTGGACAGGGCGGCGGGATTGGTGAAAAACTGTTTTTT. Translating gives CASSSGQGGGIGEKLFF.

V usage is TRBV7-9 and J usage is TRBJ2-3; TRBD1 matches 7 bases. The CDR3 contains 15 residues. V was pared by 5 bases and J by 2 bases, with 7 bases of the junction left unmatched. Germline V gives CDR1 SEHNR, CDR2 FQNEAQ (reference sequence). CDR3 loop: CASSPKGAPTDTQYF. CDR3 DNA sequence: TGTGCCAGCAGCCCTAAGGGGGCACCCACAGATACGCAGTATTTT. Together with reference TRBV7-9 and TRBJ2-3, the CDR3 gives the full variable domain: DTGVSQNPRHKITKRGQNVTFRCDPISEHNRLYWYRQTLGQGPEFLTYFQNEAQLEKSRLLSDRFSAERPKGSFSTLEIQRTEQGDSAMYLCASSPKGAPTDTQYFGPGTRLTVL.

This clonotype was found many times. This chain uses TRBV7-2 with TRBJ2-2; TRBD2 aligns across 8 bases. The V and J ends lost 5 bases and 6 bases, in that order; junction bases with no gene match: 8. The CDR3 has 15 residues. The germline gives CDR1 SGHTA, CDR2 FQGNSA. This CDR3 is CASSGHGGAAGELFF. CDR3 in DNA: TGTGCCAGCAGCGGGCACGGGGGGGCGGCCGGGGAGCTGTTTTTT.

This clonotype occurred many times. The chain has TRBV12-3 or TRBV12-4 and TRBJ2-6; D ambiguous. This CDR3 has 18 amino acids. V was clipped by 3 bases and J by 2 bases, with 17 bases between them. CDR3 loop: CASSFPSPPRPGANVLTF. CDR3 DNA: TGTGCCAGCAGTTTTCCGAGCCCCCCTAGACCTGGGGCCAACGTCCTGACTTTC.

V usage is TRBV14 and J usage is TRBJ1-6; D gene ambiguous. This CDR3 region has 13 residues. Deletions cut 1 base from V and 7 bases from J, with 5 bases between. CDR1 is SGHDN, CDR2 FVKESK, per germline. CDR3 region: CASSQVRNSPLHF. The CDR3 bases are TGTGCCAGCAGCCAAGTTAGAAATTCACCCCTCCACTTT.

This clonotype was counted ten times or more. This rearrangement joins TRBV20-1 to TRBJ2-7; D uncertain. V lost 3 bases and J 0 bases, leaving 6 bases between the germline ends. The CDR3 consists of 12 residues. Germline loops: CDR1 DFQATT, CDR2 SNEGSKA (reference sequence). The CDR3 loop reads CSASTSSYEQYF. CDR3 coding DNA: TGCAGTGCTAGTACAAGCTCCTACGAGCAGTACTTC.

The chain recombines TRBV5-5 with TRBJ1-3, with 7 bases identical to TRBD1. Unmatched junction bases numbered 14, after V lost 7 bases and J lost 4 bases. CDR3 length: 16 residues. Looked up from germline, CDR1 is SGHKS and CDR2 is YYEKEE (reference sequence). The CDR3 region has the DNA TGTGCCAGCGGCGCCCCGGGACAGTCGGAAGGAAACACCATATATTTT. This codes for CASGAPGQSEGNTIYF.

The J gene is TRBJ2-3, the V gene TRBV29-1; D is perhaps TRBD2 (7 bases). V lost 4 bases and J 4 bases, leaving 12 bases between the germline ends. Germline V CDR1 and CDR2: SQVTM, ANQGSEA. This CDR3 region has 13 residues. CDR3 loop: CSVVGGLPDTQYF. The CDR3 DNA sequence: TGCAGCGTTGTGGGGGGGCTTCCAGATACGCAGTATTTT.

The chain combines TRBV6-1 with TRBJ2-3, with TRBD2 matching 9 bases. With V trimmed by 5 bases and J by 6 bases, 12 bases remained unmatched. The germline V gene has CDR1 MNHNS and CDR2 SASEGT. The CDR3 is 16 residues long. CDR3 nucleotide sequence: TGTGCCAGCAGTCCCGGAGGCGGGGGGGCCATTGATACGCAGTATTTT. Its protein product is CASSPGGGGAIDTQYF.

This clonotype was seen ten or more times. The chain is built from TRBV6-5 and TRBJ2-1; D may be TRBD1 (5 bases). V was shortened by 0 bases and J by 9 bases, with 15 bases between the two germline ends. CDR1 is MNHEY, CDR2 SVGAGI, per germline. The CDR3 is 15 residues long. The CDR3 nucleotides are TGTGCCAGCAGTTACTCGGTGTCAGGGCGAAGTGAGCAGTTCTTC. This codes for CASSYSVSGRSEQFF.

This sequence joins TRBV2 and TRBJ2-1; 8 bases map to TRBD2. The CDR3 is 15 amino acids. J lost 6 bases, V lost 2 bases, and 6 bases had no gene match. Germline V gene sequence: CDR1 SNHLY, CDR2 FYNNEI. CDR3 in DNA: TGTGCCAGCAGTGAAATGGGACTAGGCCTCAATGAGCAGTTCTTC. Translated, it gives CASSEMGLGLNEQFF.

The sample holds many counts of this clonotype. The chain links TRBV20-1 to TRBJ2-3; TRBD1 matches 7 bases. Germline V CDR1 and CDR2: DFQATT, SNEGSKA (reference sequence). The CDR3 extends over 16 amino acids. V shed 2 bases and J 6 bases; nucleotides not matched to a gene: 14. The CDR3 loop reads CSARLLTGSIGDTQYF. CDR3 nucleotide sequence: TGCAGTGCTAGACTCCTGACAGGGAGTATAGGTGATACGCAGTATTTT.

This clonotype showed up just a few times. The rearrangement links TRBV6-2 or TRBV6-3 to TRBJ2-7; 9 bases match TRBD1. The V and J ends lost 5 bases and 3 bases, in that order; junction bases with no gene match: 8. This CDR3 comprises 15 residues. Germline CDR1 is MNHEY and CDR2 is SVGEGT. The CDR3 loop reads CASSLEQGAIYEQYF. CDR3 coding DNA: TGTGCCAGCAGTCTGGAACAGGGGGCAATCTACGAGCAGTACTTC.